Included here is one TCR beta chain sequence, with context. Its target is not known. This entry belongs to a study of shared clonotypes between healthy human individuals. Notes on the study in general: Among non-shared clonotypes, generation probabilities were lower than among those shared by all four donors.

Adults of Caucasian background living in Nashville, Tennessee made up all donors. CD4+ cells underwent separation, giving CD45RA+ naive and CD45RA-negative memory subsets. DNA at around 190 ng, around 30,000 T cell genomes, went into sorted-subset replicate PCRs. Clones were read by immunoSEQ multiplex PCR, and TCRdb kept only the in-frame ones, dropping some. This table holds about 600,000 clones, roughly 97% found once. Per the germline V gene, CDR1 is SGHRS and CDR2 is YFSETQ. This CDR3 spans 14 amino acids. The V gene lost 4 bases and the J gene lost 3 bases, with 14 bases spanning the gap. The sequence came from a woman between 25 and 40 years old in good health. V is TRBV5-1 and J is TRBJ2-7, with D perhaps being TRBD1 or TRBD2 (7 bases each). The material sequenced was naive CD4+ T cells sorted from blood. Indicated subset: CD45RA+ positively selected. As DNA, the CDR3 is TGCGCCAGCAGCAGCGGGACAGTGGTCTACGAGCAGTACTTC. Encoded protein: CASSSGTVVYEQYF.